This TCR beta chain was obtained from a study of regulatory and conventional T cells in RAG deficiency. Study-wide results and limits: Patient subsets had shorter CDR3s; Omenn Treg-Tconv overlap exceeded 75%. In Omenn syndrome, sorted "Tregs" may be peripherally activated cells.

In the case of this clone: Its antigen is undetermined.

Profiling relied on immunoSEQ multiplex PCR, and the TCRdb table lists in-frame clones only, not all of them. This table has fewer than 35,000 clones, about 91% appearing once. Trimming pared 0 bases from V and 3 bases from J, leaving 10 bases between. The CDR3 length is 14 residues. Germline values: CDR1 SGHRS, CDR2 YFSETQ. This same sample was also part of a study on regulatory T cells. According to that study: The primer mix had 52 TRBV and 13 TRBJ primers. Skewed V and J usage and few unique V-J pairs marked patient repertoires, most in Tregs.

This TCR was recovered from a human donor in good health. Sequenced: CD8+ T cells sorted from blood. This chain connects TRBV5-1 to TRBJ2-7; D is perhaps TRBD1 or TRBD2 (5 bases each). CDR3 coding DNA: TGCGCCAGCAGCTTGGGGGGGTATAACTACGAGCAGTACTTC. Its translation: CASSLGGYNYEQYF.